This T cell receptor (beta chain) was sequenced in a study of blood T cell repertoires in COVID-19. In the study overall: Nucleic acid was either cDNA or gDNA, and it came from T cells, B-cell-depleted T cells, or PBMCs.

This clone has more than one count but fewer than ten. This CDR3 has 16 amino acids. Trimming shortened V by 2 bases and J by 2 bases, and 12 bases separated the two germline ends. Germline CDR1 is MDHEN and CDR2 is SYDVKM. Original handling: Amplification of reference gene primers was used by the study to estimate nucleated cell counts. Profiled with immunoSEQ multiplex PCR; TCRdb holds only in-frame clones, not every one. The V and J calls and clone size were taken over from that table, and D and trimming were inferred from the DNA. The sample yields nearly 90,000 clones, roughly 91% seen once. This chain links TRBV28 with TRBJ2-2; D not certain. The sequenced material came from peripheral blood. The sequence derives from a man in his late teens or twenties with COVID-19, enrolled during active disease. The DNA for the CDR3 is TGTGCCAGCAGTTTAATGCGGAGCGTTAACACCGGGGAGCTGTTTTTT. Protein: CASSLMRSVNTGELFF.